This paragraph covers one T cell receptor beta chain sequence. Its antigen is not known. Trimming stripped 5 bases from V and 3 bases from J, with 35 bases between. The CDR3 runs to 22 residues. Germline V CDR1 and CDR2: SGHVS, FQNEAQ. The data were obtained in a study of post-analysis software for immune sequencing data. Study outcomes and limitations: The normalized Chao1 diversity of multiple sclerosis patients was significantly lower than that of controls. Relative to controls, patients had five TRBV segments at higher frequency, with TRBV5-6, TRBV5-1 and TRBV20-1 among these.

Sequencing libraries made from TCR beta cDNA carried unique molecular identifiers. The T cell input of roughly 0.95 to 11 million gave roughly 460,000 cDNA molecules. TCRdb independently ran MiXCR on the PCR reads; one entry per CDR3 protein. The data contain about 820,000 distinct CDR3 sequences, about 53% of them singletons. What was sequenced was blood. The chain links TRBV7-8 to TRBJ2-1; weak D call: TRBD2 (6 bases). This clonotype originated in a girl aged 5-17 years with multiple sclerosis. The CDR3 here is CASSRAGEAGLNLGVGYNEQFF. The CDR3 coding sequence is TGTGCCAGCAGCCGCGCCGGGGAGGCGGGACTTAATCTTGGTGTAGGCTACAATGAGCAGTTCTTC.